One and the same sample provided the 26 T cell receptor delta chains below, sequenced in a study of Vδ1+ human thymocytes. Study observations and caveats: Highly polyclonal TRG and TRD repertoires with Gaussian CDR3 length distributions appeared in thymus.

Antigens of these TCRs are unknown. Sequences come from RNA converted to cDNA by reverse transcription. Pooled V-gene forward primers with one constant-region reverse primer generated the CDR3 amplicons by multiplex PCR. TCRdb re-called the multiplex PCR reads through CATT. This repertoire shows fewer than 25,000 delta-chain clones, 6.5% to 10% found once; its top ten account for approximately 1%. Sequenced sample: Vdelta1+ gamma-delta thymocytes from the thymus. Subset given: FACS-sorted CD3+ TCRalphabeta- TCRVdelta1+ TCRVdelta2- thymocytes. All receptors come from a child younger than two who had congenital heart surgery.

This chain connects TRDV1 to TRDJ1, with D tentatively TRDD3 (6 bases). Germline lookup yields CDR1 TSWWSYY and CDR2 QGS. V dropped 11 bases and J dropped 0 bases, with 34 bases sitting between them. This CDR3 is built from 20 residues. In DNA form, the CDR3 reads TGTGCTGCCGGGGCTGGGGCCCCCGGGGGACAGAACGTGTACACCGATAAACTCATCTTT. Its protein is CAAGAGAPGGQNVYTDKLIF.

The chain has TRDV1 and TRDJ1, with D possibly being TRDD3 (9 bases). There are 20 residues in the CDR3. The germline V gene encodes CDR1 TSWWSYY and CDR2 QGS. Deletions cut 5 bases from V and 3 bases from J, with 31 bases between. Written as DNA, the CDR3 is TGTGCTCTTGGGAGGACTTCCTACGGGAGTACTGGGGGACCCTCCGATAAACTCATCTTT. Translated, it gives CALGRTSYGSTGGPSDKLIF.

The chain recombines TRDV1 with TRDJ1; 12 nucleotides agree with TRDD3. Trimming at V came to 4 bases and at J to 1 base, leaving 25 bases not matched to a gene. Germline V lookup: CDR1 TSWWSYY, CDR2 QGS. This CDR3 is 23 amino acids long. CDR3: CALGGPPVASQYWGIHSTDKLIF. CDR3 DNA: TGTGCTCTTGGGGGACCCCCGGTGGCTTCCCAGTACTGGGGGATACACTCCACCGATAAACTCATCTTT.

The chain carries TRDV1 and TRDJ1; D gene ambiguous. Trimming removed 1 base at V and 0 bases at J, with 12 bases between. The CDR3 runs 16 residues. Germline V gene data show CDR1 as TSWWSYY and CDR2 as QGS. Here the CDR3 reads CALGEQGGLYTDKLIF. CDR3 nucleotide sequence: TGTGCTCTTGGGGAACAGGGAGGTTTGTACACCGATAAACTCATCTTT.

This clone was seen only a few times. The rearrangement uses TRDV1 and TRDJ2; 9 nucleotides line up with TRDD3. The germline CDR1 and CDR2 sequences are TSWWSYY and QGS. The ends lost 3 bases at V and 0 bases at J; junction bases unmatched: 20. CDR3 length equals 22 residues. The CDR3 nucleotides are TGTGCTCTTGGGGACCCGCCTTCCTGGGCTGGGGGATCGGGGTCTTTGACAGCACAACTCTTCTTT. It is translated as CALGDPPSWAGGSGSLTAQLFF.

This rearrangement joins TRDV1 to TRDJ1; possibly TRDD3 for D (5 bases). The germline gives CDR1 TSWWSYY, CDR2 QGS. V was pared by 5 bases and J by 1 base, with 14 bases between. This CDR3 is built from 15 residues. The CDR3 here is CALGSMEGCTDKLIF. CDR3 DNA: TGTGCTCTTGGGTCTATGGAGGGATGCACCGATAAACTCATCTTT.

This clone was picked up a small number of times. The chain combines TRDV1 with TRDJ1; possibly TRDD3 for D (6 bases). V shed 2 bases and J shed 0 bases, with 19 bases lying between them. The CDR3 contains 18 residues. Per germline, CDR1 TSWWSYY and CDR2 QGS. The CDR3 is CALGEASGDYKYTDKLIF. DNA of the CDR3: TGTGCTCTTGGGGAAGCGTCTGGGGATTATAAGTACACCGATAAACTCATCTTT.

This clone was observed a few times. This chain uses TRDV1 with TRDJ1, with TRDD3 identical over 10 bases. V was clipped by 2 bases and J by 10 bases; unmatched bases: 13. Germline CDR1 and CDR2: TSWWSYY and QGS. There are 16 residues in the CDR3. The CDR3 sequence is CALGEKTPTGGLGLIF. In nucleotides, the CDR3 is TGTGCTCTTGGGGAAAAGACCCCTACTGGGGGATTAGGACTCATCTTT.

The gene calls are TRDV1 and TRDJ1, with 8 bases matching TRDD3. Matching the DNA to germline supplied the J gene, which TCRdb does not give. V lost 3 bases to trimming and J lost 8 bases; unmatched junction nucleotides: 26. The CDR3 consists of 20 residues. Per germline, CDR1 TSWWSYY and CDR2 QGS. The CDR3 protein is CALGEHILGINWGPGGKLIF. CDR3 nucleotide sequence: TGTGCTCTTGGGGAGCATATACTGGGGATAAACTGGGGGCCAGGGGGAAAACTCATCTTT.

This clone has more than one count but fewer than ten. The chain is built from TRDV1 and TRDJ1; TRDD3 agrees at 10 bases. The CDR3 sequence is 21 residues long. Germline V gene lookup returns CDR1 TSWWSYY and CDR2 QGS. V was clipped by 1 base and J by 0 bases; unmatched bases: 17. CDR3 residues: CALGEPARTGGLEEYTDKLIF. As DNA, the CDR3 is TGTGCTCTTGGGGAACCGGCCCGTACTGGGGGATTAGAAGAGTACACCGATAAACTCATCTTT.

This clone was counted between two and nine times. The chain uses TRDV1 and TRDJ1, with D perhaps given as TRDD2 or TRDD3 (6 bases each). This CDR3 has 14 residues. V gave up 3 bases and J gave up 8 bases, with 16 bases separating them. Germline V gives CDR1 TSWWSYY, CDR2 QGS. CDR3: CALGDLPILGKLIF. The CDR3 nucleotides read TGTGCTCTTGGGGACCTTCCCATTCTGGGGAAACTCATCTTT.

The genes are TRDV2 and TRDJ1; D remains ambiguous. V was trimmed by 0 bases and J by 0 bases, leaving 10 bases between them. Per the germline V gene, CDR1 is GEAIGNYY and CDR2 is EKD. CDR3 length: 15 residues. In DNA form, the CDR3 reads TGTGCCTGTGACACCGACGCGCCGCACACCGATAAACTCATCTTT. Protein: CACDTDAPHTDKLIF.

This clone was detected a few times. This sequence may be a read error, since a much larger clone differs from it by one base. This chain joins TRDV2 and TRDJ1; unclear D gene. Germline V lookup: CDR1 GEAIGNYY, CDR2 EKD. This CDR3 is 18 amino acids long. Trimming shortened V by 1 base and J by 0 bases, and 20 bases separated the two germline ends. The CDR3 nucleotides read TGTGCCTGTGACACTCACGTGGGACACGTAACCCACACCGATAAACTCATCTTT. Translating it yields CACDTHVGHVTHTDKLIF.

The J gene was reported as TRDJ1; the V gene went uncalled; the D call in the table, TRDD3, was not verified against the DNA. The CDR3 consists of 18 residues. The CDR3 loop reads CALGEPTLLGDTTDKLIF. The CDR3 DNA is TGTGCTCTTGGGGAACCAACTTTACTGGGGGATACCACCGATAAACTCATCTTT.

This clone was counted between two and nine times. J is TRDJ1 and V is TRDV1; D may be TRDD2 (5 bases). Deletions cut 1 base from V and 10 bases from J, with 19 bases between. Germline CDR1 reads TSWWSYY; CDR2 reads QGS. The CDR3 is 15 residues long. The CDR3 DNA reads TGTGCTCTTGGGGAACGCCTACAGGGGTTCGGCCGACTCATCTTT. Translation gives CALGERLQGFGRLIF.

A few counts support this clone. The chain links TRDV1 to TRDJ1; 9 nucleotides match TRDD2. CDR1 and CDR2 (germline): TSWWSYY, QGS. Losses at the gene ends were 2 bases for V and 0 bases for J; bases not matched to a gene: 28. The CDR3 length is 24 residues. The CDR3 spells CALGECGGLLPTGRYHPYTDKLIF. DNA for the CDR3: TGTGCTCTTGGGGAATGTGGGGGTCTCCTTCCTACGGGGAGGTACCATCCGTACACCGATAAACTCATCTTT.

In its sample, this clone was seen once. J is TRDJ1 and V is TRDV1, with 8 bases fitting TRDD3. TCRdb records no J gene; here it was assigned by comparing the DNA to germline. The CDR3 consists of 27 residues. Germline trimming cut 0 bases from V and 0 bases from J; bases unmatched to any gene: 36. Germline loops: CDR1 TSWWSYY, CDR2 QGS. CDR3 DNA sequence: TGTGCTCTTGGGGAACTAAAGGGATATTGGCTATCCATGGGGGATCCCATCACAACTCCGTACACCGATAAACTCATCTTT. Amino acid sequence: CALGELKGYWLSMGDPITTPYTDKLIF.

This clone was found a few times. The chain couples TRDV2 to TRDJ1; no firm D call. CDR1 and CDR2 from the germline V gene are GEAIGNYY and EKD. CDR3 length: 15 amino acids. V lost 0 bases, J lost 1 base, and 11 bases lay in between. In DNA, the CDR3 is TGTGCCTGTGACACCGATGGGCATCTCACCGATAAACTCATCTTT. Translated, it gives CACDTDGHLTDKLIF.

This chain joins TRDV1 and TRDJ1; 7 bases are a match to TRDD2. CDR3 size: 21 residues. Germline CDR1 reads TSWWSYY; CDR2 reads QGS. Trimming removed 1 base from V and 3 bases from J; junction bases left unmatched: 23. As DNA, the CDR3 is TGTGCTCTTGGGGAACCCCAACCGATAAGGCCTTCCTGGGTTAGAGCCGATAAACTCATCTTT. Translating gives CALGEPQPIRPSWVRADKLIF.

The chain couples TRDV1 to TRDJ1; 7 positions agree with TRDD2. The germline CDR1 and CDR2 sequences are TSWWSYY and QGS. J lost 10 bases, V lost 5 bases, and 28 bases had no gene match. This CDR3 has 19 residues. CDR3 coding DNA: TGTGCTCTTGGGAAGACCCTTATTTCCTACGGGAGTCCCAACGGGGGACTCATCTTT. This sequence encodes CALGKTLISYGSPNGGLIF.

V and J are TRDV1 and TRDJ1, with 11 bases identical to TRDD3. From germline, CDR1 is TSWWSYY and CDR2 QGS. The CDR3 spans 13 residues. The J segment lost 10 bases and the V segment lost 6 bases, leaving 7 bases of the junction unmatched. CDR3 in DNA: TGTGCTCTTGGTTGTCTGGGGGATACTATACTCATCTTT. As protein: CALGCLGDTILIF.

This clone turned up a few times. V usage is TRDV1 and J usage is TRDJ1; 8 nucleotides align to TRDD3. The CDR3 sequence is 17 residues long. The trim removed 2 bases at V and 8 bases at J, leaving 16 bases unmatched. Germline CDR1 and CDR2: TSWWSYY and QGS. CDR3: CALGEEVAGWAGGKLIF. In nucleotides, the CDR3 is TGTGCTCTTGGGGAAGAGGTAGCCGGTTGGGCTGGGGGAAAACTCATCTTT.

This clone was seen more than once but under ten times. Within the sample, other DNA sequences also encode this same CDR3. The chain uses TRDV1 and TRDJ1; D unresolved. V shed 2 bases and J shed 9 bases, with 4 bases lying between them. The V gene's germline CDR1 is TSWWSYY and CDR2 QGS. This CDR3 is built from 10 residues. For the CDR3, the DNA is TGTGCTCTTGGGGAAAGGGAACTCATCTTT. It specifies CALGERELIF.

V is TRDV1 and J is TRDJ1, with D unresolved. Germline CDR1 reads TSWWSYY; CDR2 reads QGS. The CDR3 loop spans 15 amino acids. The V gene lost 0 bases and the J gene lost 0 bases, with 8 bases spanning the gap. CDR3 amino acids: CALGELFTHTDKLIF. For the CDR3, the DNA is TGTGCTCTTGGGGAACTCTTCACCCACACCGATAAACTCATCTTT.

This clone has only a few counts. The chain employs TRDV1 and TRDJ1, with 11 bases that match TRDD3. With 4 bases clipped from V and 2 bases from J, the junction kept 15 bases outside the gene matches. This CDR3 is built from 19 residues. In germline, CDR1 is TSWWSYY, CDR2 QGS. DNA of the CDR3: TGTGCTCTTGGGGCAGGTGGGTTTCCTTGGGGGATACGAACCGATAAACTCATCTTT. Translation: CALGAGGFPWGIRTDKLIF.

This clone was seen only a few times. This chain links TRDV1 with TRDJ1; no clear D. Germline-derived CDR1 and CDR2 are TSWWSYY and QGS. The CDR3 consists of 16 residues. The ends were cut back, 2 bases at V and 5 bases at J, with 18 bases in the middle. CDR3 in amino acids: CALGEFRRNYGDKLIF. The CDR3 DNA reads TGTGCTCTTGGGGAATTTAGGCGGAATTACGGGGATAAACTCATCTTT.